This T cell receptor beta chain was captured in a study of response to subunit inactivated influenza vaccine. TCRdb processed the RT-PCR reads anew with MiXCR; each CDR3 protein has one entry. The sample has 550,000 to 600,000 distinct CDR3 sequences, 12% seen once. This CDR3 spans 13 amino acids. Findings and caveats of the study: Each seasonal flu vaccination may recruit only limited new T cells, authors suggested.

This clonotype was recorded a few times. As yet, its antigen is unknown. Compared with germline, one end of the junction differs, possibly owing to a read error. Specimen: PBMCs from blood, collected on the day of vaccination. The clonotype was recovered from a man aged 45-65 years who received an inactivated influenza vaccine. This chain links TRBV12-3 or TRBV12-4 with TRBJ2-7; 8 nucleotides match TRBD2. This chain's CDR3 is CASTRGGSDEQYF. CDR3 bases: TGTGCCAGCACCCGGGGGGGCTCCGACGAGCAGTACTTC.